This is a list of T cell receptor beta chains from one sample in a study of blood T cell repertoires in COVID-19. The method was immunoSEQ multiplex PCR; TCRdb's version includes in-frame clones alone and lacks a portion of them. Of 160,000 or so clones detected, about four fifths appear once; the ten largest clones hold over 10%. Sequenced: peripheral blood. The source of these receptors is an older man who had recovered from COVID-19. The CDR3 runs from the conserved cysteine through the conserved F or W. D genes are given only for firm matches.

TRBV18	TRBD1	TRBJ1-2	CASSRDSKNGYTF
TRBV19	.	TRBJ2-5	CASSMGVRETQYF
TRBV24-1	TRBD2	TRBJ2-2	CATSGGGRGGELFF
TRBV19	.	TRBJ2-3	CASSPPATDTQYF
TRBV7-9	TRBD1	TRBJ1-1	CASSSGQGAFF
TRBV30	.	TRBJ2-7	CAWRTGSTPLRWYF
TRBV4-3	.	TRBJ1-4	CASSPSSLPGGYEKLFF
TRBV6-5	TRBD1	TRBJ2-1	CASSYTARQGWFF
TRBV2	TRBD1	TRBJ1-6	CASSTDRGSNSPLHF
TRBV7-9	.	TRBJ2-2	CASRRKEGANTGELFF
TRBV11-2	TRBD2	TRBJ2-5	CASSRAGGTQETQYF
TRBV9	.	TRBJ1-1	CASSVEQGSNTEAFF
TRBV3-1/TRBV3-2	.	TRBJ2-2	CASSQDRGLVGELFF
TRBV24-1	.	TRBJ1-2	CATSDSENNYGYTF
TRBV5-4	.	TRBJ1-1	CASSLPLGTNTEAFF
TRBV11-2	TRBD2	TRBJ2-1	CASSSTSGANNEQFF
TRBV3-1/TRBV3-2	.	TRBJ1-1	CASSYAGSENTEAFF
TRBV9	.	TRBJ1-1	CASSVNREGNTEAFF
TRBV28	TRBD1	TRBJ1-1	CASSLTGGTTEAFF
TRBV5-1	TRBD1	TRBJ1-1	CASSVGQPHEAFF
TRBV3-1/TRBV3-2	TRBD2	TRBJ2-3	CASRPSGDTDTQYF
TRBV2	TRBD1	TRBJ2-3	CASSDRTGTDTQYF
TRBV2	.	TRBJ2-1	CASSEIGESYNEQFF
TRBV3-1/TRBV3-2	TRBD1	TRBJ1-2	CASSQDGDRGVAGYTF
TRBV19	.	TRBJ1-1	CASSITVNTEAFF
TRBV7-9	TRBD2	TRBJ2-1	CASSPGTSGRYNEQFF
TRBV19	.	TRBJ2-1	CASSSADSNEQFF
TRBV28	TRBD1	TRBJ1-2	CASNLWTGNNYGYTF
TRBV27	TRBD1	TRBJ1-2	CASSTTGTVEYF
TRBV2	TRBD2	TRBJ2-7	CASSSGLAGSYEQYF
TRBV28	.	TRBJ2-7	CASSLLGQGTRSYEQYF
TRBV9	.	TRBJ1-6	CASSASGQYNSPLHF
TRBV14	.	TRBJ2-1	CASSQEGFTEQFF
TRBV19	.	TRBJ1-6	CASKADRGNNSPLHF
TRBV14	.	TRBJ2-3	CASSQEQQDTQYF
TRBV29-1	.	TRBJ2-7	CSVEDPGGVYEQYF
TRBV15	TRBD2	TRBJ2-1	CATSRPGLANEQFF
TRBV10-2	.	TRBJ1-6	CASSETGNSPLHF
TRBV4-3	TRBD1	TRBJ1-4	CASSQLGGTGDPEKLFF
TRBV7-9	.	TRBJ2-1	CASSLGRGQSYNEQFF
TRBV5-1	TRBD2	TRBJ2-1	CASSFERGETYNEQFF
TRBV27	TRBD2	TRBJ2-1	CASSLTSGTEQFF
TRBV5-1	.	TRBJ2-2	CASSAERELFF
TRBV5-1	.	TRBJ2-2	CASSLVRDSNTGELFF
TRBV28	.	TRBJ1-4	CASRDEREKLFF